This T cell receptor (beta chain) appears in the sequencing data of a study of blood T cell repertoires in COVID-19. V lost 4 bases to trimming and J lost 1 base, with 14 bases between them. The CDR3 consists of 15 residues. Germline V gene data show CDR1 as LGHDT and CDR2 as YNNKEL (reference sequence). TCRdb keeps only in-frame clones here, not all; method: immunoSEQ multiplex PCR. The sample yields about 56,000 clones, roughly nine tenths seen once. This clone was observed a handful of times. The source of this sequence is an older woman with COVID-19, enrolled during active disease. This sequence joins TRBV3-1 (or the pseudogene TRBV3-2) and TRBJ2-7; D is possibly TRBD2 (6 bases). Sequenced material: peripheral blood. The CDR3 reads CASSPLGLESYEQYF. The CDR3 nucleotides read TGTGCCAGCAGCCCACTGGGACTTGAATCCTACGAGCAGTACTTC.